The 21 T cell receptor beta chains given below trace back to one sample, sequenced in a study of blood T cell repertoires in COVID-19. The method was immunoSEQ multiplex PCR; TCRdb's version includes in-frame clones alone and lacks a portion of them. The table records approximately 280,000 clones, over 75% of them present only once. The specimen was peripheral blood. These receptors were collected from a woman aged 25 to 39 with COVID-19, enrolled during active disease.

The rearrangement uses TRBV4-1 and TRBJ1-5; a weak D match, TRBD1 (6 bases). Germline V CDR1 and CDR2: MGHRA, YSYEKL. CDR3 size: 15 residues. Trimming pared 0 bases from V and 5 bases from J, leaving 11 bases between. The DNA of the CDR3 is TGCGCCAGCAGCCAAGACGGGGGGGGCTATCAGCCCCAGCATTTT. Translation gives CASSQDGGGYQPQHF.

The chain uses TRBV5-8 and TRBJ1-5, with D maybe TRBD1 (5 bases). Germline V CDR1 and CDR2: SGHTS, YDEGEE. The CDR3 totals 15 residues. The germline V and J ends were trimmed by 0 bases and 5 bases, with 12 bases remaining between them. The CDR3 sequence: CASSLGQGADQPQHF. The CDR3 DNA reads as TGTGCCAGCAGCTTGGGCCAGGGTGCTGATCAGCCCCAGCATTTT.

In the case of this clone: The same CDR3 can be traced to other DNA sequences in this sample. This chain connects TRBV27 to TRBJ1-6; 12 bases are a match to TRBD1. Trimming cost V 6 bases and J 10 bases; bases outside gene matches: 4. From germline, CDR1 is MNHEY and CDR2 SMNVEV (reference sequence). This CDR3 region has 14 residues. The CDR3 DNA follows: TGTGCCAGCAGCCCTGGGACAGGGGGCTCACCCCTCCACTTT. Translation: CASSPGTGGSPLHF.

The chain recombines TRBV7-9 with TRBJ1-2; TRBD1 matches 7 bases. CDR3 length: 14 amino acids. CDR1 and CDR2 (germline): SEHNR, FQNEAQ (reference sequence). Losses at the gene ends were 1 base for V and 6 bases for J; bases not matched to a gene: 5. The CDR3 region is CASSLEGAFHGYTF. The DNA for the CDR3 is TGTGCCAGCAGCTTAGAGGGGGCGTTCCATGGCTACACCTTC. Drawing the rest from reference TRBV7-9 and TRBJ1-2, the complete variable domain is DTGVSQNPRHKITKRGQNVTFRCDPISEHNRLYWYRQTLGQGPEFLTYFQNEAQLEKSRLLSDRFSAERPKGSFSTLEIQRTEQGDSAMYLCASSLEGAFHGYTFGSGTRLTVV.

V and J are TRBV29-1 and TRBJ1-4; TRBD1 is a possible D gene (6 bases). The germline V gene has CDR1 SQVTM and CDR2 ANQGSEA. This CDR3 spans 15 amino acids. Trimming stripped 3 bases from V and 0 bases from J, with 11 bases between. The CDR3 spells CSVELDSATNEKLFF. For the CDR3, the DNA is TGCAGCGTTGAGTTGGACAGTGCAACTAATGAAAAACTGTTTTTT.

V gene TRBV3-1 (or the pseudogene TRBV3-2) combines with J gene TRBJ2-5; unclear D gene. The CDR3 consists of 17 residues. V gave up 0 bases and J gave up 9 bases, with 23 bases separating them. Germline V CDR1 and CDR2: LGHDT, YNNKEL (reference sequence). The CDR3 nucleotides read TGTGCCAGCAGCCAAGATACCAGGCCCGAAGGTCCAAGAGCCCAGTACTTC. Its protein is CASSQDTRPEGPRAQYF.

As DNA, the CDR3 is TGTGCCAGCTCCACCTTCGGGACTGGGTTCAATGAGCAGTTCTTC. The encoded protein is CASSTFGTGFNEQFF. This rearrangement joins TRBV18 to TRBJ2-1, with a weak D call TRBD2 (6 bases). The CDR3 runs to 15 residues. The germline gives CDR1 KGHSH, CDR2 LQKENI. V was cut by 6 bases and J by 6 bases, with 18 bases left in between.

This chain uses TRBV6-4 with TRBJ1-5, with 10 bases lining up with TRBD1. Germline trimming cut 6 bases from V and 8 bases from J; bases unmatched to any gene: 4. This CDR3 has 13 residues. CDR1 is MRHNA and CDR2 is SNTAGT in the germline V gene. As DNA, the CDR3 is TGTGCCAGCAGCCGGACAGGGGGGGAGCCCCAGCATTTT. Encoded protein: CASSRTGGEPQHF.

The CDR3 loop reads CASSFSEAQETQYF. DNA of the CDR3: TGCGCCAGCAGCTTCTCTGAGGCCCAAGAGACCCAGTACTTC. This chain connects TRBV5-1 to TRBJ2-5, with D hard to call. Trimming took off 2 bases at V and 1 base at J, with 9 bases between the two ends. CDR3 length: 14 amino acids. Germline V lookup: CDR1 SGHRS, CDR2 YFSETQ. Full variable domain (remainder filled in from reference TRBV5-1 and TRBJ2-5): KAGVTQTPRYLIKTRGQQVTLSCSPISGHRSVSWYQQTPGQGLQFLFEYFSETQRNKGNFPGRFSGRQFSNSRSEMNVSTLELGDSALYLCASSFSEAQETQYFGPGTRLLVL.

J is TRBJ2-7 and V is TRBV9; D uncertain. The ends were cut back, 0 bases at V and 3 bases at J, with 10 bases in the middle. The V gene's germline CDR1 is SGDLS and CDR2 YYNGEE. The length of the CDR3 is 14 residues. The CDR3 here is CASSVAAGLYEQYF. For the CDR3, the DNA is TGTGCCAGCAGCGTAGCAGCAGGTCTCTACGAGCAGTACTTC.

The chain employs TRBV28 and TRBJ1-5, with 7 bases lining up with TRBD1. Trimming at V came to 5 bases and at J to 0 bases, leaving 4 bases not matched to a gene. The CDR3 loop spans 15 amino acids. CDR1 is MDHEN, CDR2 SYDVKM, per germline. In nucleotides, the CDR3 is TGTGCCAGCAGTGAACAGGGGCTTAGCAATCAGCCCCAGCATTTT. Translation: CASSEQGLSNQPQHF.

This clone was seen only once. CDR3 protein: CAWSLTGGFTGELFF. The CDR3 DNA follows: TGTGCCTGGAGTCTCACAGGGGGTTTCACCGGGGAGCTGTTTTTT. The chain recombines TRBV30 with TRBJ2-2; 8 nucleotides line up with TRBD1. Trimming cost V 2 bases and J 4 bases; bases outside gene matches: 6. The CDR3 extends over 15 amino acids. The germline CDR1 and CDR2 sequences are GTSNPN and SVGIG (reference sequence).

CDR3 sequence: CASSSINEETQYF. For the CDR3, the DNA is TGCGCCAGCAGTAGCATAAACGAAGAGACCCAGTACTTC. The rearrangement uses TRBV5-1 and TRBJ2-5, with D uncertain. The V gene lost 5 bases and the J gene lost 3 bases, with 11 bases spanning the gap. Germline assignment: CDR1 SGHRS and CDR2 YFSETQ. CDR3 length equals 13 residues.

V is TRBV20-1 and J is TRBJ2-7, with unresolved D. Germline V lookup: CDR1 DFQATT, CDR2 SNEGSKA (reference sequence). Trimming left V 3 bases short and J 3 bases short, with 12 bases between. The CDR3 covers 13 residues. The CDR3 nucleotides are TGCAGTGCTAGTAACAGAGTTGGCTACGAGCAGTACTTC. Its protein is CSASNRVGYEQYF.

This chain links TRBV5-4 with TRBJ1-6; the match to TRBD1 covers 8 bases. CDR1 is SGHNT and CDR2 is YYREEE in the germline V gene (reference sequence). The V and J ends lost 5 bases and 8 bases, in that order; junction bases with no gene match: 3. The CDR3 totals 13 residues. Here the CDR3 reads CASSPDRDSPLHF. CDR3 coding DNA: TGTGCCAGCAGTCCGGACAGGGATTCACCCCTCCACTTT.

The CDR3 spells CASSLDHRGSSEQFF. Written as DNA, the CDR3 is TGTGCCAGCAGCTTAGATCACAGGGGGTCGAGTGAGCAGTTCTTC. The rearrangement joins TRBV7-2 to TRBJ2-1, with 8 bases aligning to TRBD1. The CDR3 length is 15 residues. Losses at the gene ends were 1 base for V and 9 bases for J; bases not matched to a gene: 8. The V gene's germline CDR1 is SGHTA and CDR2 FQGNSA.

The chain combines TRBV13 with TRBJ1-6, with TRBD1 matching 7 bases. The J segment lost 6 bases and the V segment lost 8 bases, leaving 7 bases of the junction unmatched. CDR3 size: 14 residues. Looked up from germline, CDR1 is PRHDT and CDR2 is FYEKMQ (reference sequence). The CDR3 DNA reads as TGTGCCAGCGCAGGGGGTAGGGGTAATTCACCCCTCCACTTT. This encodes CASAGGRGNSPLHF.

CDR3 sequence reads: CASSRTVGTYEQYF. The CDR3 DNA reads as TGTGCCAGCAGCCGGACAGTAGGAACCTACGAGCAGTACTTC. This sequence joins TRBV25-1 and TRBJ2-7; a weak D match, TRBD1 (6 bases). The CDR3 is 14 residues long. The germline V gene encodes CDR1 MGHDK and CDR2 SYGVNS. V shed 6 bases and J shed 2 bases, with 14 bases lying between them.

The chain is built from TRBV6-5 and TRBJ1-5; a possible D gene is TRBD1 (5 bases). The CDR3 spans 12 residues. Germline-derived CDR1 and CDR2 are MNHEY and SVGAGI. Trimming cost V 10 bases and J 5 bases, with 12 bases left between them. The CDR3 DNA reads TGTGCCACCTCCGGGGGGGATCAGCCCCAGCATTTT. As protein: CATSGGDQPQHF.

The chain links TRBV4-3 to TRBJ1-2; D is possibly TRBD1 (5 bases). V was trimmed by 3 bases and J by 3 bases, leaving 11 bases between them. Per the germline V gene, CDR1 is LGHNA and CDR2 is YSLEER. This CDR3 comprises 14 residues. This CDR3 reads CASSQTGGDYGYTF. The CDR3 DNA reads as TGCGCCAGCAGCCAGACTGGGGGGGACTATGGCTACACCTTC.

The genes are TRBV23-1 and TRBJ1-1, with a possible D match to TRBD1 (5 bases). TRBV23-1 is classed as an ORF, of uncertain function. This CDR3 spans 15 amino acids. Trimming removed 0 bases from V and 1 base from J, with 9 bases in between. DNA for the CDR3: TGCGCCAGCAGTCAATCGAGGCAGGGGAACACTGAAGCTTTCTTT. It codes for CASSQSRQGNTEAFF.